A single sample gave rise to the 6 T cell receptor beta chains below, sequenced in a study of shared clonotypes between healthy human individuals. Naive-designated CD8 cells lacked CD45RO, were positively enriched for CCR7, and omitted terminally differentiated effector memory CD45RA+ cells. Assay: immunoSEQ multiplex PCR; the TCRdb copy retains only in-frame clones and omits some. The sample contains about 600,000 clones, 95% to 98% of which appear only once. The sample was naive CD8+ T cells sorted from blood. The source is a man aged 25-40 years in good health.

The rearrangement uses TRBV28 and TRBJ2-7; either TRBD1 or TRBD2 may fit D (6 bases each). This CDR3 is 17 amino acids long. Deletions cut 1 base from V and 0 bases from J, with 16 bases between. In germline, CDR1 is MDHEN, CDR2 SYDVKM. In DNA form, the CDR3 reads TGTGCCAGCAGTTTATCCAACAGGGACTGGAGCTCCTACGAGCAGTACTTC. This codes for CASSLSNRDWSSYEQYF.

V usage is TRBV6-1 and J usage is TRBJ2-6, with 11 bases identical to TRBD2. Germline CDR1 is MNHNS and CDR2 is SASEGT. There are 18 residues in the CDR3. V gave up 4 bases and J gave up 2 bases; unmatched junction bases: 7. The CDR3 DNA reads TGTGCCAGCAGTGGAACTAGCGGGAGAAGAACTGGGGCCAACGTCCTGACTTTC. It translates to CASSGTSGRRTGANVLTF.

This clone was detected once. The chain joins TRBV2 to TRBJ1-1; TRBD1 agrees at 8 bases. The CDR3 spans 15 residues. From germline, CDR1 is SNHLY and CDR2 FYNNEI. Trimming at V came to 8 bases and at J to 4 bases, leaving 12 bases not matched to a gene. The CDR3 region has the DNA TGTGCCAGCTCGTATACACACAGGGGGGGCACTGAAGCTTTCTTT. Amino acids: CASSYTHRGGTEAFF.

The chain is built from TRBV2 and TRBJ2-7; D gene ambiguous. CDR1 and CDR2 from the germline V gene are SNHLY and FYNNEI. The V gene lost 2 bases and the J gene lost 3 bases, with 8 bases spanning the gap. This CDR3 region has 13 residues. This chain's CDR3 is CASSESVYYEQYF. The CDR3 region has the DNA TGTGCCAGCAGTGAATCTGTCTACTACGAGCAGTACTTC.

Of note for this clone: Additional DNA sequences in this sample encode the identical CDR3. V is TRBV7-9 and J is TRBJ2-2; D is undetermined. This CDR3 comprises 12 residues. V lost 2 bases to trimming and J lost 4 bases, with 2 bases between them. The germline V gene encodes CDR1 SEHNR and CDR2 FQNEAQ (reference sequence). The CDR3 region has the DNA TGTGCCAGCAGCTTAAGCACCGGGGAGCTGTTTTTT. This sequence encodes CASSLSTGELFF.

This chain joins TRBV27 and TRBJ2-7; the D gene is possibly TRBD1 (5 bases). Trimming cost V 8 bases and J 3 bases, with 5 bases left between them. The CDR3 extends over 10 amino acids. Germline V gene sequence: CDR1 MNHEY, CDR2 SMNVEV (reference sequence). Here the CDR3 DNA reads TGTGCCAGCGGACACTACGAGCAGTACTTC. It translates to CASGHYEQYF.